The 26 T cell receptor beta chains listed next were all sequenced from one sample in a study of T cells after yellow fever vaccination. TCRdb recomputed calls from the 5' RACE reads with MiXCR, one row per CDR3 protein. The table lists around 350,000 distinct CDR3 sequences, 6.2% of them singletons. Sequencing used PBMCs, obtained 5 days after the yellow fever booster vaccination. These receptors originate from a man aged 25 to 45 who received the YFV17D yellow fever vaccine.

In this sample, this clonotype turned up many times. Its ends do not fully match the called genes, so a read error is possible. The chain has TRBV7-7 and TRBJ2-2; 7 bases fit TRBD1. CDR3 length: 16 amino acids. Germline V lookup: CDR1 SSHAT, CDR2 FNYEAQ (reference sequence). In nucleotides, the CDR3 is TGTGCTAGCAGCGTGACAGGGAGTTTTCGAACCGGGGAGCTGTTTTTT. It codes for CASSVTGSFRTGELFF. Filled out from reference TRBV7-7 and TRBJ2-2, the complete variable domain reads GAGVSQSPRYKVTKRGQDVTLRCDPISSHATLYWYQQALGQGPEFLTYFNYEAQPDKSGLPSDRFSAERPEGSISTLTIQRTEQRDSAMYRCASSVTGSFRTGELFFGEGSRLTVL.

The rearrangement links TRBV6-2 or TRBV6-3 to TRBJ2-1, with 7 bases aligning to TRBD2. The CDR3 is 14 amino acids. Germline loops: CDR1 MNHEY, CDR2 SVGEGT. V lost 5 bases, J lost 4 bases, and 5 bases stayed unmatched. The chain's CDR3 is CASSKSGIYNEQFF. DNA of the CDR3: TGTGCCAGCAGTAAAAGCGGGATTTACAATGAGCAGTTCTTC.

The rearrangement joins TRBV29-1 to TRBJ2-5; tentative D call: TRBD2 (6 bases). The CDR3 has 13 residues. The germline V gene encodes CDR1 SQVTM and CDR2 ANQGSEA. V shed 3 bases and J shed 5 bases, with 13 bases lying between them. The DNA of the CDR3 is TGCAGCGTTGAGAAGGGAGGTTGGGAGACCCAGTACTTC. Amino acid sequence: CSVEKGGWETQYF.

This rearrangement joins TRBV19 to TRBJ1-1; D call uncertain. This CDR3 region has 12 residues. V gave up 7 bases and J gave up 5 bases, with 11 bases separating them. Germline V gene data show CDR1 as LNHDA and CDR2 as SQIVND (reference sequence). CDR3 nucleotide sequence: TGTGCCAGTAAATCACGAGGGACTGAAGCTTTCTTT. Protein: CASKSRGTEAFF.

This chain uses TRBV5-1 with TRBJ2-5; no clear D gene. This CDR3 spans 12 amino acids. Trimming removed 5 bases from V and 2 bases from J, with 7 bases in between. Germline values: CDR1 SGHRS, CDR2 YFSETQ. The CDR3 is CASSEQQETQYF. CDR3 DNA sequence: TGCGCCAGCAGTGAACAGCAAGAGACCCAGTACTTC.

V usage is TRBV5-1 and J usage is TRBJ1-5; D might be TRBD1 (5 bases). This CDR3 spans 15 amino acids. The ends were cut back, 5 bases at V and 2 bases at J, with 14 bases in the middle. Germline V lookup: CDR1 SGHRS, CDR2 YFSETQ. The CDR3 loop reads CASRPGLEGNQPQHF. CDR3 sequence (DNA): TGCGCCAGCAGACCAGGGTTGGAGGGCAATCAGCCCCAGCATTTT.

The J gene is TRBJ2-1, the V gene TRBV7-8; 14 bases are a match to TRBD2. Looked up from germline, CDR1 is SGHVS and CDR2 is FQNEAQ. The CDR3 length is 14 residues. V lost 6 bases to trimming and J lost 8 bases; unmatched junction nucleotides: 3. CDR3 DNA: TGTGCCAGCAGGGGACTAGCGGGAGCCCATGAGCAGTTCTTC. Translation gives CASRGLAGAHEQFF.

V gene TRBV12-3 or TRBV12-4 combines with J gene TRBJ2-3; D gene ambiguous. Trimming removed 3 bases from V and 4 bases from J, with 8 bases in between. This CDR3 region has 13 residues. The CDR3 here is CASSLSMADTQYF. The CDR3, as DNA: TGTGCCAGCAGTTTGTCGATGGCAGATACGCAGTATTTT.

This chain links TRBV5-1 with TRBJ2-1; possible D gene TRBD1, 6 bases. Trimming pared 1 base from V and 1 base from J, leaving 15 bases between. Germline values: CDR1 SGHRS, CDR2 YFSETQ. The CDR3 contains 17 residues. CDR3 nucleotides: TGCGCCAGCAGCTTGAGTTTAAGGGGGAGTTCCTACAATGAGCAGTTCTTC. It specifies CASSLSLRGSSYNEQFF.

Regarding this clonotype: At one end the junction does not follow the germline gene, possibly because of a read error. This sequence joins TRBV20-1 and TRBJ2-2; 9 nucleotides line up with TRBD2. The CDR3 has 18 residues. Germline loops: CDR1 DFQATT, CDR2 SNEGSKA (reference sequence). In DNA, the CDR3 is TGCAGTGCTAGAGACCTAGCGGGGAGGGCCGGGGACACCGGGGATCTGTTTTTT. It specifies CSARDLAGRAGDTGDLFF.

A note on this clonotype: Given the absence of the conserved phenylalanine or tryptophan at the CDR3 end, a read error is likely. Because the CDR3's place on the DNA is in doubt, the DNA is left out and the CDR3 is given as listed by TCRdb. The rearrangement uses TRBV29-1 and TRBJ2-1; the table's D call, TRBD2, was not checked against the DNA. The CDR3 adds up to 11 amino acids, both ends counted. Per germline, CDR1 SQVTM and CDR2 ANQGSEA. The chain's CDR3 is CSAGLAGEMVL.

On this clonotype itself: Its ends do not fully match the called genes, so a read error is possible. V is TRBV20-1 and J is TRBJ2-7; 9 positions agree with TRBD2. Per the germline V gene, CDR1 is DFQATT and CDR2 is SNEGSKA (reference sequence). The CDR3 is made up of 16 amino acids. In nucleotides, the CDR3 is TGCTGTGCTAGAGCCCGCGGGAGGGCCATTTCTTGGGAGCAGTACTTC. Amino acid sequence: CCARARGRAISWEQYF.

V usage is TRBV29-1 and J usage is TRBJ2-7; D might be TRBD1 (6 bases). This CDR3 is 11 amino acids long. Per the germline V gene, CDR1 is SQVTM and CDR2 is ANQGSEA. V gave up 5 bases and J gave up 5 bases, with 10 bases separating them. The CDR3 sequence is CSVRGYNEQYF. The CDR3 DNA reads TGCAGCGTTAGGGGGTACAACGAGCAGTACTTC.

This clonotype was seen a few times. The rearrangement uses TRBV4-2 and TRBJ2-1, with 8 bases fitting TRBD2. Trimming took 2 bases from V and 9 from J; bases not matched to a gene: 9. CDR3 size: 15 residues. The V gene's germline CDR1 is LGHNA and CDR2 YNFKEQ. CDR3 region: CASSQRDGRALEQFF. CDR3 nucleotide sequence: TGTGCCAGCAGCCAAAGGGACGGGAGGGCCCTTGAGCAGTTCTTC.

This clonotype has just a few counts. The rearrangement joins TRBV27 to TRBJ2-6; 9 bases fit TRBD1. CDR1 and CDR2 (germline): MNHEY, SMNVEV (reference sequence). This CDR3 region has 17 residues. The trim removed 6 bases at V and 3 bases at J, leaving 9 bases unmatched. CDR3 amino acids: CASSTPNRGLGANVLTF. CDR3 DNA sequence: TGTGCCAGCAGCACCCCCAACAGGGGGCTTGGGGCCAACGTCCTGACTTTC.

This clonotype was detected only a few times. The chain has TRBV11-2 and TRBJ1-3, with TRBD1 as a possible D gene (5 bases). CDR1 SGHAT and CDR2 FQNNGV come from the germline V gene. This CDR3 contains 14 residues. The V end lost 5 bases, the J end lost 8 bases, and 16 bases lay between the germline ends. CDR3 sequence: CASSATGPWDTIYF. The CDR3 nucleotides are TGTGCCAGCAGCGCAACGGGACCCTGGGACACCATATATTTT.

This clonotype was counted many times. V gene TRBV20-1 combines with J gene TRBJ2-3, with 8 bases matching TRBD2. The germline CDR1 and CDR2 sequences are DFQATT and SNEGSKA (reference sequence). With 6 bases clipped from V and 5 bases from J, the junction kept 7 bases outside the gene matches. The CDR3 has 13 amino acids. CDR3 sequence reads: CSATSGGGDTQYF. The CDR3 DNA is TGCAGTGCCACTAGCGGTGGGGGAGATACGCAGTATTTT.

This clonotype occurred many times. This sequence joins TRBV27 and TRBJ2-7; 11 positions agree with TRBD2. CDR1 and CDR2 (germline): MNHEY, SMNVEV (reference sequence). With V trimmed by 6 bases and J by 5 bases, 6 bases remained unmatched. CDR3 length equals 14 residues. CDR3 sequence: CASRVLAGVHEQYF. The CDR3 DNA is TGTGCCAGCAGGGTACTAGCGGGAGTTCACGAGCAGTACTTC.

This clonotype appeared a few times. The J gene is TRBJ2-3, the V gene TRBV28; 7 bases agree with TRBD2. CDR3 length: 17 amino acids. Per germline, CDR1 MDHEN and CDR2 SYDVKM. The V segment lost 8 bases and the J segment 3 bases; nucleotides outside the gene matches: 17. CDR3 region: CASGGVFGRAGTDTQYF. CDR3 bases: TGTGCCAGCGGGGGTGTTTTTGGGAGGGCCGGGACAGATACGCAGTATTTT.

There are a few counts of this clonotype. This sequence joins TRBV29-1 and TRBJ2-7; D is possibly TRBD2 (7 bases). Trimming pared 0 bases from V and 4 bases from J, leaving 13 bases between. The CDR3 sequence is 14 residues long. Germline V CDR1 and CDR2: SQVTM, ANQGSEA. The CDR3 DNA sequence: TGCAGCGTTGAAGAGGCGGGGGCAGGATACGAGCAGTACTTC. Its protein product is CSVEEAGAGYEQYF.

In its sample, this clonotype was seen a few times. The gene calls are TRBV28 and TRBJ2-7; TRBD2 aligns across 12 bases. The CDR3 runs to 15 residues. Germline V gene sequence: CDR1 MDHEN, CDR2 SYDVKM. With V trimmed by 2 bases and J by 5 bases, 4 bases remained unmatched. The CDR3 DNA is TGTGCCAGCAGTTTACCGGGACTAGCGGGTGACGAGCAGTACTTC. Its protein is CASSLPGLAGDEQYF.

This clonotype was counted many times. CDR3 coding DNA: TGTGCCAGCAGGGACTCAGCCTACGAGCAGTACTTC. Translation gives CASRDSAYEQYF. V gene TRBV6-6 combines with J gene TRBJ2-7, with D possibly being TRBD2 (5 bases). Germline CDR1 is MNHNY and CDR2 is SVGAGI (reference sequence). The CDR3 covers 12 residues. V lost 6 bases to trimming and J lost 2 bases, with 8 bases between them.

This clonotype was counted only a few times. The chain has TRBV7-9 and TRBJ1-1; 7 nucleotides agree with TRBD1. The CDR3 sequence is 16 residues long. After removal of 5 bases from V and 4 bases from J, the junction contained 13 bases not matched to a gene. The V gene's germline CDR1 is SEHNR and CDR2 FQNEAQ (reference sequence). The CDR3 DNA reads as TGTGCCAGCAGCCCCCGGGACAGCAGGGCGGCCACTGAAGCTTTCTTT. Its protein is CASSPRDSRAATEAFF.

This clonotype was counted at least ten times. The V gene is TRBV2, the J gene TRBJ2-1, with 7 bases that match TRBD2. Germline trimming cut 6 bases from V and 3 bases from J; bases unmatched to any gene: 11. CDR3 size: 16 residues. Per germline, CDR1 SNHLY and CDR2 FYNNEI. The CDR3 sequence: CASSDAGTTSYNEQFF. The CDR3 nucleotides are TGTGCCAGCAGCGACGCCGGGACTACAAGCTACAATGAGCAGTTCTTC.

This clonotype turned up a few times. The gene calls are TRBV2 and TRBJ2-7; 9 bases are a match to TRBD2. CDR1 SNHLY and CDR2 FYNNEI come from the germline V gene. Unmatched junction bases numbered 9, after V lost 3 bases and J lost 3 bases. This CDR3 has 16 amino acids. Written as DNA, the CDR3 is TGTGCCAGCAGTGACGGGGCGGGAGGGCTCTTCTACGAGCAGTACTTC. It codes for CASSDGAGGLFYEQYF.

This clonotype was seen a handful of times. The J gene is TRBJ2-5, the V gene TRBV5-5, with D unresolved. Per the germline V gene, CDR1 is SGHKS and CDR2 is YYEKEE (reference sequence). V was pared by 7 bases and J by 5 bases, with 15 bases between. CDR3 size: 13 residues. The DNA for the CDR3 is TGTGCCAGCGTCCTCAGGCCTGAGGAGACCCAGTACTTC. This encodes CASVLRPEETQYF.